Listed below are T cell receptor beta chains from one sample, sequenced in a study of T cell responses to AZD1222 COVID-19 vaccine. TCRdb keeps only in-frame clones here, not all; method: immunoSEQ multiplex PCR. The table has roughly 99,000 clones, roughly nine tenths seen once. The sample in question was peripheral blood, obtained 28 days after the second AZD1222 dose. The receptors here all came from an adult who received the AZD1222 COVID-19 vaccine. Both conserved end residues are part of each CDR3. Fields, in order: V gene, J gene, CDR3 length, CDR3 protein.

>TRBV19|TRBJ2-7|15
CASSGRGPSYYEQYF
>TRBV6-1|TRBJ2-7|15
CASSEQGGYPYEQYF
>TRBV18|TRBJ1-1|16
CASSPPSPGTGTEAFF
>TRBV25-1|TRBJ1-6|15
CASSEFGGFSSPLHF
>TRBV20-1|TRBJ2-7|13
CSASINSGREQYF
>TRBV4-3|TRBJ1-1|15
CASSRGFGGSTEAFF
>TRBV19|TRBJ1-2|15
CASSPLDYENYGYTF
>TRBV5-6|TRBJ1-2|14
CASSLGYRGSGYTF
>TRBV7-8|TRBJ2-7|15
CASSVSSAPSYEQYF
>TRBV5-1|TRBJ1-5|15
CASREGAGGNQPQHF
>TRBV4-1|TRBJ1-4|16
CASSPLGTGSNEKLFF
>TRBV12-3/TRBV12-4|TRBJ2-7|13
CASTPQQGYEQYF
>TRBV5-1|TRBJ2-7|13
CASSPQGSYEQYF
>TRBV6-1|TRBJ1-6|16
CASSERGPDFNSPLHF
>TRBV29-1|TRBJ2-1|15
CSVVALLSPYNEQFF
>TRBV7-9|TRBJ1-2|16
CASSTLSGPGHYGYTF
>TRBV7-9|TRBJ1-2|12
CASSLSPYGYTF
>TRBV9|TRBJ2-1|15
CASSVGGRVYNEQFF
>TRBV4-1|TRBJ2-7|16
CASSQDWPGPAYEQYF
>TRBV7-2|TRBJ2-5|18
CASSLRATSGDWYETQYF
>TRBV28|TRBJ2-2|18
CASSFSSTGHANTGELFF
>TRBV5-1|TRBJ2-7|16
CASSSVLGSDAYEQYF
>TRBV7-2|TRBJ2-1|15
CASSLAGASYNEQFF
>TRBV11-2|TRBJ1-2|13
CASSRRDSDGYTF
>TRBV2|TRBJ1-1|16
CASSEAPGQGPPRAFF
>TRBV4-1|TRBJ1-5|17
CASSPRGYGDSNQPQHF
>TRBV3-1/TRBV3-2|TRBJ1-4|12
CASSTRGEKLFF
>TRBV6-1|TRBJ2-2|13
CASCQGASGELFF
>TRBV7-9|TRBJ1-2|14
CASSASTGVGGYTF